The 4 T cell receptor beta chains reported below all come from one sample, sequenced in a study of metastatic and nonmetastatic thyroid tumors. No treatment had been given to any patient before thyroid surgery. Using MiXCR, TCRdb reanalyzed the PCR reads. The sample contains tens of thousands of clones, 12% to 15% of which appear only once. Specimen: blood. These receptors came from a male donor with papillary thyroid cancer or a benign thyroid nodule (not recorded which). Some clones in this sample may be carry-over from other donors' samples.

This clone was seen at least ten times. At one end the junction does not follow the germline gene, possibly because of a read error. The genes are TRBV11-2 and TRBJ2-2, with 10 bases matching TRBD2. Germline V gene sequence: CDR1 SGHAT, CDR2 FQNNGV. CDR3 length: 15 amino acids. The CDR3 loop reads CASSSPSGSTEELFF. The CDR3, as DNA: TGTGCCAGCAGCTCCCCTAGCGGGAGTACCGAGGAGCTGTTTTTT.

This clone showed up many times. The chain combines TRBV7-2 with TRBJ2-1, with 9 bases lining up with TRBD1. Looked up from germline, CDR1 is SGHTA and CDR2 is FQGNSA. V lost 1 base and J lost 3; bases outside the gene matches: 1. CDR3 length: 15 residues. This CDR3 is CASSLDRGLYNEQFF. DNA of the CDR3: TGTGCCAGCAGCTTAGACAGGGGGCTCTACAATGAGCAGTTCTTC.

Worth noting for this clone: A much larger clone lies one base from this, so it may be a read error. Other nucleotide sequences in the sample specify the same CDR3. This chain connects TRBV5-1 to TRBJ2-5; D possibly corresponds to TRBD2 (5 bases). Germline V lookup: CDR1 SGHRS, CDR2 YFSETQ. The CDR3 is made up of 15 amino acids. In DNA form, the CDR3 reads TGCGCCAGCAGCTTGGAGAGCGGCCCCCAAGAGACACAGTACTTC. Its protein is CASSLESGPQETQYF.

This clone was detected ten times or more. This sequence joins TRBV11-2 and TRBJ1-3; no definite D call. This CDR3 comprises 16 residues. Germline V CDR1 and CDR2: SGHAT, FQNNGV. V was trimmed by 3 bases and J by 0 bases, leaving 12 bases between them. CDR3 sequence reads: CASSLEPVSSGNTIYF. The CDR3 DNA is TGTGCCAGCAGCTTGGAACCGGTCTCCTCTGGAAACACCATATATTTT.